This T cell receptor beta chain was retrieved from a study of shared clonotypes between healthy human individuals. Notes on the study in general: Sorted-subset sequencing was shown by rarefaction to be incomplete despite large depth. Unshared clonotypes carried lower generation probabilities than those common to all four donors. Few donors limited the genetic and exposure-history diversity represented.

Some clones are missing from TCRdb's copy, which holds only in-frame ones; the method was immunoSEQ multiplex PCR. This table holds about 180,000 clones, approximately 95% found once. Germline V gene data show CDR1 as LNHNV and CDR2 as YYDKDF (reference sequence). The CDR3 has 13 residues. J gave up 6 bases and V 3 bases, and 0 bases lay outside the gene matches. A word on this clone: Antigen: not known.

V gene TRBV15 combines with J gene TRBJ1-2; the match to TRBD1 covers 11 bases. This TCR was recovered from a woman under 40 in good health. Sequencing was carried out using naive CD4+ T cells sorted from blood. Documented subset: CD45RA+ positively selected. CDR3 in amino acids: CATSRGQGDGYTF. The CDR3 DNA reads TGTGCCACCAGCAGGGGACAGGGGGATGGCTACACCTTC.